This TCR beta chain was sequenced for a study of Ad26.COV2.S vaccination and SARS-CoV-2 variants. Whole-study context: The authors gave Ad26.COV2.S intramuscularly, either once or twice 56 days apart.

General observations from the study: Vaccine recipients posted higher spike-specific TCR breadth than their placebo counterparts.

Libraries were prepared by immunoSEQ multiplex PCR; TCRdb keeps only in-frame clonotypes and omits some of them. The sample holds nearly 400,000 clones; around 91% are singletons and the top ten take 1.5% to 2%. Treatment given: over 15 received Ad26.COV2.S at low or high dose, single or two shots; five or six received placebo; per-sample allocation not given. Material that was analyzed had been drawn on day 63 after the first vaccine or placebo injection. A Boston adult aged 18-55 years was the donor. What was given as vaccine was an Ad26 vector encoding Wuhan-strain SARS-CoV-2 spike. V dropped 0 bases and J dropped 5; count of bases not matched to a gene: 3. The CDR3 length is 16 residues. Germline-derived CDR1 and CDR2 are LGHNT and FRNRAP. As to this clone: The antigen is not known.

Sequencing used peripheral blood, obtained in a trial of Ad26.COV2.S vaccine versus placebo. The chain joins TRBV12-5 to TRBJ2-5, with 13 bases fitting TRBD2. The receptor was derived from a person aged 18-60 years who received the Ad26.COV2.S COVID-19 vaccine or a placebo. The CDR3 bases are TGTGCTAGTGGTTTGGTACTAGCGGGAGGGGGGGAGACCCAGTACTTC. Its protein is CASGLVLAGGGETQYF.